This T cell receptor beta chain was found in a study of T cells after yellow fever vaccination. The count of this clonotype is one. Trimming shortened V by 1 base and J by 4 bases, and 15 bases separated the two germline ends. CDR3 length equals 16 residues. Looked up from germline, CDR1 is SGHAT and CDR2 is FQNNGV. Production of TCR cDNA was by 5'RACE template switching, which also added a universal primer site and UMIs. MiXCR, applied by TCRdb to the 5' RACE reads, yields one record per CDR3 protein. The sample contains hundreds of thousands of distinct CDR3 sequences, roughly 14% of which appear only once.

Here the sequenced sample was PBMCs, taken on the day of the yellow fever booster vaccination. The chain is built from TRBV11-2 and TRBJ2-3, with D perhaps assigned TRBD1 or TRBD2 (5 bases each). This clonotype was obtained from a man younger than 45 who received the YFV17D yellow fever vaccine. CDR3: CASSLAWGSRADTQYF. The CDR3, as DNA: TGTGCCAGCAGCTTAGCCTGGGGGAGTAGAGCAGATACGCAGTATTTT.